The present T cell receptor (beta chain) was sequenced within a study of T cells after yellow fever vaccination. Findings of the study overall: The CD4 and CD8 compartments had a small share of their clonotypes in common.

This clonotype was recorded many times. TCRdb re-analysed the 5' RACE reads in MiXCR, keeping a single row per CDR3 protein. This repertoire shows approximately 5,000 distinct CDR3 sequences, roughly 8.3% found once; its top ten account for under 75%. Germline V gene data show CDR1 as MGHRA and CDR2 as YSYEKL. The ends were cut back, 4 bases at V and 5 bases at J, with 17 bases in the middle. The CDR3 sequence is 16 residues long. The chain couples TRBV4-1 to TRBJ1-4; no clear D gene. Material: PBMCs, either bulk or a sorted T-cell subset (CD4+, CD8+, memory, or dextramer-sorted; not recorded which), obtained approximately 47 days after the first yellow fever vaccination. This receptor was identified in a man between 18 and 29 years old who received the YFV17D yellow fever vaccine. The CDR3, as DNA: TGCGCCAGCAGCCGGCCCCCCATGGACGGGAATGAAAAACTGTTTTTT. Encoded protein: CASSRPPMDGNEKLFF.